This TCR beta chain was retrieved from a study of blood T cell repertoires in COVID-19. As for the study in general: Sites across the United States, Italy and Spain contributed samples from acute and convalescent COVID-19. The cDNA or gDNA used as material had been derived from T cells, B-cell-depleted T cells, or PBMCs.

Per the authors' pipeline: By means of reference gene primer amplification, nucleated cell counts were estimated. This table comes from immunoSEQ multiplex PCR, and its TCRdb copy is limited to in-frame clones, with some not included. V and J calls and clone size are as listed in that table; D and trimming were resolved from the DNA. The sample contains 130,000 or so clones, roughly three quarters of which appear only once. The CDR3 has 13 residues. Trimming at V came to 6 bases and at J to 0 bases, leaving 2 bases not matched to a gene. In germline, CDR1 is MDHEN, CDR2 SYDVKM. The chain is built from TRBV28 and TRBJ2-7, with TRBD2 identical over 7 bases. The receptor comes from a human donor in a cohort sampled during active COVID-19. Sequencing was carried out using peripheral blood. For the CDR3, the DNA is TGTGCCAGCAGACGGACTAGCTCCTACGAGCAGTACTTC. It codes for CASRRTSSYEQYF. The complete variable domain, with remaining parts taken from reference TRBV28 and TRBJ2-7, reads DVKVTQSSRYLVKRTGEKVFLECVQDMDHENMFWYRQDPGLGLRLIYFSYDVKMKEKGDIPEGYSVSREKKERFSLILESASTNQTSMYLCASRRTSSYEQYFGPGTRLTVT.